The clone carrying this T cell receptor beta chain rates as medium-sized. Its antigen remains unidentified. Using immunoSEQ multiplex PCR, the repertoire was profiled, and TCRdb retains in-frame clones only, with some absent. The table has 40,000 or so clones, roughly 82% seen once. This specimen belongs to a study of OX40 agonist ivuxolimab in advanced cancers. Study details: Patients with hepatocellular carcinoma, melanoma, renal cell or head and neck cancer made up the dose-escalation patients.

Study outcomes and limitations: Expanded clones tended on average to be more numerous among CD8+ T cells than CD4+. At 0.1 to 3.0 mg/kg and by week 6, CD4+ and CD8+ T cells in the blood had expanded clonally. Among the least clonally expanded were partial responders at 0.1-3.0 mg/kg.

Germline assignment: CDR1 SNHLY and CDR2 FYNNEI. Unmatched junction bases numbered 5, after V lost 3 bases and J lost 6 bases. This CDR3 is 14 amino acids long. This specimen was CD4+ or CD8+ T cells sorted from blood, taken in a trial of the OX40 agonist ivuxolimab. V usage is TRBV2 and J usage is TRBJ2-7, with 10 bases aligning to TRBD1. This sequence originates from an adult with an advanced solid tumor such as melanoma, head and neck, liver or kidney cancer. The CDR3 DNA follows: TGTGCCAGCAGTGATGGGACAGGGGTTGGCGAGCAGTACTTC. It yields the protein CASSDGTGVGEQYF. Complete variable domain (other parts from reference TRBV2 and TRBJ2-7): EPEVTQTPSHQVTQMGQEVILRCVPISNHLYFYWYRQILGQKVEFLVSFYNNEISEKSEIFDDQFSVERPDGSNFTLKIRSTKLEDSAMYFCASSDGTGVGEQYFGPGTRLTVT.